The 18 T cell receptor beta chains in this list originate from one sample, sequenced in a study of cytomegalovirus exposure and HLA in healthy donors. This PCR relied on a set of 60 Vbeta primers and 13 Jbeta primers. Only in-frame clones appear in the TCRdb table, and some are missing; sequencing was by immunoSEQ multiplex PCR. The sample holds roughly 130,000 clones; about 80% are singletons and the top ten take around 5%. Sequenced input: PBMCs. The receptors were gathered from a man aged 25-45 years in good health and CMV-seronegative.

CDR3 nucleotide sequence: TGTGCCAGCAGTCCCCTTTATGTGGCTAGCGGGAGATCTTACGAGCAGTACTTC. Translating gives CASSPLYVASGRSYEQYF. The V and J genes are TRBV27 and TRBJ2-7; 10 bases line up with TRBD2. Germline V lookup: CDR1 MNHEY, CDR2 SMNVEV (reference sequence). This CDR3 is 18 amino acids long. The V segment lost 5 bases and the J segment 4 bases; nucleotides outside the gene matches: 17.

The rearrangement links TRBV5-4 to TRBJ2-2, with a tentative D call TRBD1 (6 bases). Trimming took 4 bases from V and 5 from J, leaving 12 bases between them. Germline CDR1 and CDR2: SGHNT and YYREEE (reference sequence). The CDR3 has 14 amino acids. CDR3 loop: CASSRNRVTGELFF. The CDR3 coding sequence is TGTGCCAGCAGCCGGAACAGGGTGACCGGGGAGCTGTTTTTT.

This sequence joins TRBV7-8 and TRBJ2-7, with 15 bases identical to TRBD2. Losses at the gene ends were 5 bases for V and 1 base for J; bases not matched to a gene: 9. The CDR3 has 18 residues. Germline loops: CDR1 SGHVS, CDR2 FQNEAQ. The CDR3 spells CASSQPGLAGGRSYEQYF. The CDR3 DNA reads TGTGCCAGCAGCCAACCGGGACTAGCGGGGGGACGTTCCTACGAGCAGTACTTC.

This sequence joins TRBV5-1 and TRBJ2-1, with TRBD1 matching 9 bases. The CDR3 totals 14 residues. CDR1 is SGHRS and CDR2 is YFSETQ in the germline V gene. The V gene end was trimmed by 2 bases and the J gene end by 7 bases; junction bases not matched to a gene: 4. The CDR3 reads CASSLGTGRNEQFF. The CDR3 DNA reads TGCGCCAGCAGCTTAGGGACAGGGCGAAATGAGCAGTTCTTC.

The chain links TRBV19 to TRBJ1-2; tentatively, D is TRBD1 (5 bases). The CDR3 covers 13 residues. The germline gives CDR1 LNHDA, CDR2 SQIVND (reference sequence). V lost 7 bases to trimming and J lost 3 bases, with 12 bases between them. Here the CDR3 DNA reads TGTGCCAGTACCTCTCAGGGTCACTATGGCTACACCTTC. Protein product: CASTSQGHYGYTF.

The CDR3 region is CAIKRQGDEQYF. The CDR3 coding sequence is TGTGCCATCAAGCGACAGGGGGACGAGCAGTACTTC. This rearrangement joins TRBV10-3 to TRBJ2-7, with TRBD1 matching 9 bases. The ends lost 7 bases at V and 5 bases at J; junction bases unmatched: 3. The germline V gene has CDR1 ENHRY and CDR2 SYGVKD. The CDR3 sequence is 12 residues long.

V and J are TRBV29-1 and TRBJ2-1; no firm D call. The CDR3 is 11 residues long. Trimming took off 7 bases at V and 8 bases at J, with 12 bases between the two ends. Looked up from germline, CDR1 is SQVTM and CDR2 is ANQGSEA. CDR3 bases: TGCAGCGCAACCCGTCGGGATGAGCAGTTCTTC. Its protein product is CSATRRDEQFF.

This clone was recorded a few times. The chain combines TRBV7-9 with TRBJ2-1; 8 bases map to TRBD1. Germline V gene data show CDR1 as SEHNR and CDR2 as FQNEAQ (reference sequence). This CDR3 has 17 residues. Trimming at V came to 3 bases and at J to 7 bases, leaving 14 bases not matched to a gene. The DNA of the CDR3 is TGTGCCAGCAGCTTGGGGGTTGGGGGACAGGCGGGGAATGAGCAGTTCTTC. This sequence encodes CASSLGVGGQAGNEQFF.

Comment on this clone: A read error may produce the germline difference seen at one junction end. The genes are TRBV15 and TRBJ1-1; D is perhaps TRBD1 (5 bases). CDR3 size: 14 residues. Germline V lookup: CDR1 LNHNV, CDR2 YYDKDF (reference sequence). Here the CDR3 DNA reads TGTGCCACCCGAACTCCGGGGGTGAACACTGAAGCTTTATTT. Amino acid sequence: CATRTPGVNTEALF.

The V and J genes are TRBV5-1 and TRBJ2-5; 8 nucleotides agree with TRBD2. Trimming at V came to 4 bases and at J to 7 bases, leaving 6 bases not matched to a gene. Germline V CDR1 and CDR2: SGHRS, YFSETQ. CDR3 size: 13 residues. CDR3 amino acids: CASSPGTSRTQYF. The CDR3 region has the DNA TGCGCCAGCAGCCCCGGGACTAGTCGGACCCAGTACTTC.

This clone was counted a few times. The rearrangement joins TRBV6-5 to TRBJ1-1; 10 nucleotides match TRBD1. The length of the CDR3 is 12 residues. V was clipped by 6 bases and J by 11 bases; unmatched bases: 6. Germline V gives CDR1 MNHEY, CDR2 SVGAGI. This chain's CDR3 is CASSHKGQGAFF. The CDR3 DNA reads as TGTGCCAGCAGCCACAAGGGACAGGGGGCTTTCTTT.

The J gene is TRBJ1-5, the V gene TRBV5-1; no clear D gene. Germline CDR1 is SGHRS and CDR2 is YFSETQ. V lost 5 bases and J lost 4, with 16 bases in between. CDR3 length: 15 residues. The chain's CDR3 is CASSLGAGKNQPQHF. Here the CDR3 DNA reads TGCGCCAGCAGTCTTGGAGCGGGGAAGAATCAGCCCCAGCATTTT.

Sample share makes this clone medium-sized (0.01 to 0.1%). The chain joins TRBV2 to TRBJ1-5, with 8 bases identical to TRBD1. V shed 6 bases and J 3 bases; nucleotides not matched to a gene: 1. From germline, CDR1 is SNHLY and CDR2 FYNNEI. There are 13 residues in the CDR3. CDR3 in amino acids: CASRGQANQPQHF. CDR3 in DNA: TGTGCCAGCAGGGGACAGGCCAATCAGCCCCAGCATTTT.

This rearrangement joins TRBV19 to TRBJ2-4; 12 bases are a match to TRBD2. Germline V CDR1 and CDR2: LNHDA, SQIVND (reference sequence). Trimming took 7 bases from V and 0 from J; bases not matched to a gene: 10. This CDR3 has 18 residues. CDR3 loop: CASTPRTSGALAKNIQYF. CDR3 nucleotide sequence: TGTGCCAGTACCCCCCGGACTAGCGGGGCCCTAGCCAAAAACATTCAGTACTTC.

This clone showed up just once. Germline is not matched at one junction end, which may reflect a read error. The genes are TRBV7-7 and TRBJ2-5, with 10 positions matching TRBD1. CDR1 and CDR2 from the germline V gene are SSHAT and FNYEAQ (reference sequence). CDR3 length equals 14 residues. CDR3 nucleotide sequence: TGTGCTAGCAGCCGGGGACAGGGGAGCGAGACCCAGTACTTC. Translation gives CASSRGQGSETQYF.

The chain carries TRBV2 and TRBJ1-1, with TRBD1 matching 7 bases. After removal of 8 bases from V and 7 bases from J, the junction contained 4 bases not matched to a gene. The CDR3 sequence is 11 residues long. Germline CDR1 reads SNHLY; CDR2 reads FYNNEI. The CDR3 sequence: CASRQGNEAFF. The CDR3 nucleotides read TGTGCCAGCCGACAGGGAAATGAAGCTTTCTTT.

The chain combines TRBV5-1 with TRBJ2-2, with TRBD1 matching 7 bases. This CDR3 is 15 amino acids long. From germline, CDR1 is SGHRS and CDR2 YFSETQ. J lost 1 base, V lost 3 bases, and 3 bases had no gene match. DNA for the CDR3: TGCGCCAGCAGCTGGGACAGACTGAACACCGGGGAGCTGTTTTTT. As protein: CASSWDRLNTGELFF.

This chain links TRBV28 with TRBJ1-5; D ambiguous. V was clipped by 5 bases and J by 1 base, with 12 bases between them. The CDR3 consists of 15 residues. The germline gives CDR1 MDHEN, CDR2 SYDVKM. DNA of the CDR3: TGTGCCAGCAGTCCCCCCTCCGGGAGCAATCAGCCCCAGCATTTT. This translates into CASSPPSGSNQPQHF.